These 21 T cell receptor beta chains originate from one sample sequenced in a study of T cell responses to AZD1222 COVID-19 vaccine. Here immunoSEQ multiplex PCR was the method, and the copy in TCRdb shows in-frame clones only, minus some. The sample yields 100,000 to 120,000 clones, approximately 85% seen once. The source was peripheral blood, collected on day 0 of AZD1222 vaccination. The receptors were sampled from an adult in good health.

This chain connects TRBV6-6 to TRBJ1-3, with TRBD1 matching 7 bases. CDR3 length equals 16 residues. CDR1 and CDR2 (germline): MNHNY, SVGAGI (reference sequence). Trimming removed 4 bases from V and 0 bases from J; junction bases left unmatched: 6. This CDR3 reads CASSSGTEISGNTIYF. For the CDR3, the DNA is TGTGCCAGCAGTTCCGGGACAGAAATCTCTGGAAACACCATATATTTT.

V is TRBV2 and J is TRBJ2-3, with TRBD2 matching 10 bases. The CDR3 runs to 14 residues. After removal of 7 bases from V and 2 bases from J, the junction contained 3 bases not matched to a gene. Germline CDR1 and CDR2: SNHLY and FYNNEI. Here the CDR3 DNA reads TGTGCCAGCAATAGCGGGAGGTCCACAGATACGCAGTATTTT. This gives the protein CASNSGRSTDTQYF.

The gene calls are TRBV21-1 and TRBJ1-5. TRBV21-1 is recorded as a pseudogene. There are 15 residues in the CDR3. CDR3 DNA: TGTGCCAGCAGCACAAAATTCCGGGACCAGCGGGCCCAGCATTTT. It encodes CASSTKFRDQRAQHF.

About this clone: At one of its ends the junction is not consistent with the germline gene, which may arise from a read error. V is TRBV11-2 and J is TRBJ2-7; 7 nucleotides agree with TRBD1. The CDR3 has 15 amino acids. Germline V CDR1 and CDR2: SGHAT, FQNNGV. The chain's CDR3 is CASSRIRDSSHEQYF. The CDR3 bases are TGTGCCAGCAGCCGCATAAGGGACAGCTCCCACGAGCAGTACTTC.

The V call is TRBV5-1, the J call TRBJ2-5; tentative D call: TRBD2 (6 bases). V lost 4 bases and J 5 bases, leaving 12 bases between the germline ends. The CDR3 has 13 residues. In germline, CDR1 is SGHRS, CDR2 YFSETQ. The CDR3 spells CASSKSGGETQYF. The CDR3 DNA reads TGCGCCAGCAGCAAAAGTGGAGGGGAGACCCAGTACTTC. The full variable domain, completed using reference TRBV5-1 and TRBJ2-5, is KAGVTQTPRYLIKTRGQQVTLSCSPISGHRSVSWYQQTPGQGLQFLFEYFSETQRNKGNFPGRFSGRQFSNSRSEMNVSTLELGDSALYLCASSKSGGETQYFGPGTRLLVL.

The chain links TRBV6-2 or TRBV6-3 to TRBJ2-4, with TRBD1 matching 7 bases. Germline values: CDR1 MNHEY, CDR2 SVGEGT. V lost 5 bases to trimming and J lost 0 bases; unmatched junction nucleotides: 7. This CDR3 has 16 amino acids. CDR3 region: CASSTAGTVAKNIQYF. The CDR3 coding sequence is TGTGCCAGCAGTACCGCCGGGACAGTAGCCAAAAACATTCAGTACTTC.

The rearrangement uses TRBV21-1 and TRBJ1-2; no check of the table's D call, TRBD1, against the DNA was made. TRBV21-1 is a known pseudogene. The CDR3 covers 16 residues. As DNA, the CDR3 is TGTGCCAGCAGCAAAGGCGGACAGGTCCTGGACTATGGCTACACCTTC. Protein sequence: CASSKGGQVLDYGYTF.

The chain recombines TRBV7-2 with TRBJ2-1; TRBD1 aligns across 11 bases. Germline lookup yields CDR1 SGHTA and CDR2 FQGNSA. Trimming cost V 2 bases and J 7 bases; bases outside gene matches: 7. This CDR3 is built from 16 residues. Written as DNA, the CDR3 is TGTGCCAGCAGCTTATCGGGGACAGGGGGTACGAATGAGCAGTTCTTC. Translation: CASSLSGTGGTNEQFF.

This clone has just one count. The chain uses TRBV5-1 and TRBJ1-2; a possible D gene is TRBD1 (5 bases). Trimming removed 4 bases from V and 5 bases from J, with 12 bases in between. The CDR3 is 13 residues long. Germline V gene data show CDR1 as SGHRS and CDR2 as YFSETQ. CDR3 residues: CASSPGTGYGYTF. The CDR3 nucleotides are TGCGCCAGCAGCCCGGGGACCGGATATGGCTACACCTTC.

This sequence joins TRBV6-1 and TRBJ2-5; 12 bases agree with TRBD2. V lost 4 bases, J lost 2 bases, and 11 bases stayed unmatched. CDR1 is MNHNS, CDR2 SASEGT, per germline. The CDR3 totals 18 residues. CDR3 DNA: TGTGCCAGCAGTGCTGGCCTACTAGCGGGGGGCGTTCAAGAGACCCAGTACTTC. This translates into CASSAGLLAGGVQETQYF.

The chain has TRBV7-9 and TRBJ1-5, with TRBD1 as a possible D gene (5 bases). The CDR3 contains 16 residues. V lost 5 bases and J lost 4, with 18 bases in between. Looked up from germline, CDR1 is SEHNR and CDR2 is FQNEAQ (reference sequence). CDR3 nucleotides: TGTGCCAGCAGCCCCGGGACGGCCTCACCAAATCAGCCCCAGCATTTT. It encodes CASSPGTASPNQPQHF.

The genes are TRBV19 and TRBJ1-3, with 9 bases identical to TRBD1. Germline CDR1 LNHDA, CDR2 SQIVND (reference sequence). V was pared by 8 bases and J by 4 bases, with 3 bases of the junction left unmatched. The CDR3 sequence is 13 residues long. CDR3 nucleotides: TGTGCCAGTCCTGGGACAGGGGGAAACACCATATATTTT. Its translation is CASPGTGGNTIYF.

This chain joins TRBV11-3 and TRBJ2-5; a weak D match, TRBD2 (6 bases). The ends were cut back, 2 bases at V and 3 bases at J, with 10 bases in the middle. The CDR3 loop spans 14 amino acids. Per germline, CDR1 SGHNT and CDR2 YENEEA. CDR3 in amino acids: CASSLNGGKETQYF. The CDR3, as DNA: TGTGCCAGCAGCTTAAACGGGGGAAAAGAGACCCAGTACTTC.

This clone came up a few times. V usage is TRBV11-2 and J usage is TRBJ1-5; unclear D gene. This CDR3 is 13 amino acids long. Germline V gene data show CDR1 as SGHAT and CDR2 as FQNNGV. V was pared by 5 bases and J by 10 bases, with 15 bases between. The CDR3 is CASSSGGVSPQHF. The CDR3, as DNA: TGTGCCAGCAGCAGTGGTGGGGTTTCACCCCAGCATTTT.

CDR3 region: CASSYSGPPGDSPLHF. Written as DNA, the CDR3 is TGTGCCAGCAGTTACTCCGGTCCCCCGGGCGATTCACCCCTCCACTTT. The rearrangement uses TRBV6-5 and TRBJ1-6, with D unclear. Trimming cost V 0 bases and J 8 bases, with 14 bases left between them. Germline values: CDR1 MNHEY, CDR2 SVGAGI. The CDR3 has 16 amino acids.

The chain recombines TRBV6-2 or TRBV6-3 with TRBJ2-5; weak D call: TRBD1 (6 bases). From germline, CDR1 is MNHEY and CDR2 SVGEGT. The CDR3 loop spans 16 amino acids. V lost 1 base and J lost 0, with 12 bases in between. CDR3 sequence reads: CASSYLDREYQETQYF. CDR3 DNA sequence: TGTGCCAGCAGTTACTTGGACAGAGAGTACCAAGAGACCCAGTACTTC.

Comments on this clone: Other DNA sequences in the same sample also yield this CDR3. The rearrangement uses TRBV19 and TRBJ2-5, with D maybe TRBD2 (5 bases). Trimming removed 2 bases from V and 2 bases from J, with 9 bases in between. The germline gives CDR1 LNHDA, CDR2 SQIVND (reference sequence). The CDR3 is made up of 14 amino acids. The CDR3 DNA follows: TGTGCCAGTAGTATATTGGGCGGGCAAGAGACCCAGTACTTC. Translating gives CASSILGGQETQYF.

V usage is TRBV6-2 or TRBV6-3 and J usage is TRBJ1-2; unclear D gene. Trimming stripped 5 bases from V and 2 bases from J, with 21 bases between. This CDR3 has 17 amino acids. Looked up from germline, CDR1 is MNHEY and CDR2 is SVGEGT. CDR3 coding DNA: TGTGCCAGCAGTCACTTGGGCGAACGCCCCGCGAACTATGGCTACACCTTC. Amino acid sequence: CASSHLGERPANYGYTF.

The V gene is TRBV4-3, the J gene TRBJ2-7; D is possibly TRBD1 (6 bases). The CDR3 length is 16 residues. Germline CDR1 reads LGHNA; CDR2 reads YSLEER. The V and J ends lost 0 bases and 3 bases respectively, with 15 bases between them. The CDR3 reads CASSQEGRGLDYEQYF. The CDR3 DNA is TGCGCCAGCAGCCAAGAGGGCAGGGGATTAGACTACGAGCAGTACTTC.

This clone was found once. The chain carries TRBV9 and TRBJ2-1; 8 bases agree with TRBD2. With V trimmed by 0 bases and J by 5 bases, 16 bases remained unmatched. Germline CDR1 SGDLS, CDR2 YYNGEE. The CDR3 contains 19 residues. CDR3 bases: TGTGCCAGCAGCGTAGGTCCCCCCCGGCCTAGCGGGTATCACAATGAGCAGTTCTTC. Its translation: CASSVGPPRPSGYHNEQFF.

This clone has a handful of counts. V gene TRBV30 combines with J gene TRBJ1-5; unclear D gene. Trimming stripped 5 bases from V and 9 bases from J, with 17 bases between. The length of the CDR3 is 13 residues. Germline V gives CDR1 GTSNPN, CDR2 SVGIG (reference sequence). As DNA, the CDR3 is TGTGCCTGGGGGAAGGAGGGATTGACGCCCCAGCATTTT. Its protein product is CAWGKEGLTPQHF.